These 3 T cell receptor beta chains were sequenced from one sample in a study of shared clonotypes between healthy human individuals. Clones were sequenced by immunoSEQ multiplex PCR, and TCRdb holds only the in-frame ones, with some missing. The sample has millions of clones, 85% to 95% seen once. The material sequenced was naive CD4+ T cells sorted from blood. The subset here: CD45RA+ positively selected. These receptors all come from a man younger than 30 in good health.

This clone was detected once. In DNA form, the CDR3 reads TGTGCCAGCAGTATAGCGGGACTCAATGAGCAGTTCTTC. It codes for CASSIAGLNEQFF. The chain links TRBV9 to TRBJ2-1; 8 positions agree with TRBD2. The CDR3 is 13 amino acids. Germline CDR1 reads SGDLS; CDR2 reads YYNGEE. With V trimmed by 5 bases and J by 6 bases, 4 bases remained unmatched.

This chain connects TRBV6-5 to TRBJ1-6, with D possibly being TRBD1 (6 bases). This CDR3 contains 16 residues. The V end was cut by 0 bases, the J end by 11 bases, with 17 bases between. Germline CDR1 reads MNHEY; CDR2 reads SVGAGI. The CDR3 protein is CASSYSISGGLAPLHF. CDR3 DNA sequence: TGTGCCAGCAGTTACTCGATCTCGGGGGGCCTAGCACCCCTCCACTTT.

V is TRBV6-5 and J is TRBJ1-1, with D unresolved. V lost 6 bases and J 5 bases, leaving 13 bases between the germline ends. Germline assignment: CDR1 MNHEY and CDR2 SVGAGI. The CDR3 spans 13 residues. The CDR3 region is CASRRGRETEAFF. CDR3 coding DNA: TGTGCCAGCAGACGGGGAAGGGAGACTGAAGCTTTCTTT.